The 6 T cell receptor beta chains reported below all come from one sample, sequenced in a study of T cells in Graves' hyperthyroidism and ophthalmopathy. What was amplified from RNA transcripts were TCR beta CDR3 regions. The study used the HTBI primer set for a first-round RT-PCR of the TCR CDR3. One entry per CDR3 protein results from TCRdb running MiXCR on the multiplex PCR reads. This sample has 400,000 or so distinct CDR3 sequences; more than 12% occur once, and the top ten carry around 30%. The sample comprised blood. These receptors were obtained from a man aged 50 or older with Graves' ophthalmopathy.

This clonotype was counted ten times or more. V is TRBV28 and J is TRBJ2-5; no definite D call. There are 12 residues in the CDR3. Between the trimmed V and J ends, which lost 4 bases and 4 bases, there was a span of 7 bases. CDR1 and CDR2 from the germline V gene are MDHEN and SYDVKM. The CDR3 DNA follows: TGTGCCAGCAGTTCCAGGCGAGAGACCCAGTACTTC. It translates to CASSSRRETQYF.

This clonotype showed up just a few times. The J gene is TRBJ1-1, the V gene TRBV7-9; maybe TRBD1 (6 bases). The CDR3 totals 14 residues. Per the germline V gene, CDR1 is SEHNR and CDR2 is FQNEAQ (reference sequence). Deletions cut 4 bases from V and 4 bases from J, with 13 bases between. CDR3 protein: CASSSRTGFTEAFF. The CDR3 DNA reads as TGTGCCAGCAGCTCTCGAACAGGGTTCACTGAAGCTTTCTTT. Using reference TRBV7-9 and TRBJ1-1 for the parts outside the CDR3, the full variable domain is DTGVSQNPRHKITKRGQNVTFRCDPISEHNRLYWYRQTLGQGPEFLTYFQNEAQLEKSRLLSDRFSAERPKGSFSTLEIQRTEQGDSAMYLCASSSRTGFTEAFFGQGTRLTVV.

This clonotype came up many times. The chain has TRBV12-3 or TRBV12-4 and TRBJ2-7, with TRBD2 matching over 7 bases. V lost 5 bases, J lost 3 bases, and 7 bases stayed unmatched. This CDR3 comprises 14 residues. CDR3: CASSDGLERYEQYF. CDR3 DNA sequence: TGTGCCAGCAGTGATGGACTAGAGCGCTACGAGCAGTACTTC.

This clonotype was picked up a small number of times. The chain joins TRBV20-1 to TRBJ1-5; no reliable D call. The V gene's germline CDR1 is DFQATT and CDR2 SNEGSKA (reference sequence). This CDR3 is 13 amino acids long. The CDR3 sequence is CSVEVGPGQPQHF. The CDR3 nucleotides read TGCAGCGTTGAAGTTGGCCCTGGTCAGCCCCAGCATTTT.

This clonotype has at least ten counts. This rearrangement joins TRBV27 to TRBJ1-1, with a possible D match to TRBD1 (5 bases). Germline CDR1 is MNHEY and CDR2 is SMNVEV (reference sequence). The V end was cut by 1 base, the J end by 7 bases, with 10 bases between. The CDR3 spans 13 residues. CDR3 DNA sequence: TGTGCCAGCAGTTTATTTCCGACAGATGAAGCTTTCTTT. It specifies CASSLFPTDEAFF.

In the case of this clonotype: A much larger clone lies one base from this, so it may be a read error. V and J are TRBV30 and TRBJ1-2; D might be TRBD1 (5 bases). Trimming stripped 5 bases from V and 2 bases from J, with 21 bases between. The CDR3 has 16 amino acids. From germline, CDR1 is GTSNPN and CDR2 SVGIG (reference sequence). The CDR3 protein is CAWVQSPREMNYGYTF. Written as DNA, the CDR3 is TGTGCCTGGGTCCAATCCCCCAGGGAAATGAACTATGGCTACACCTTC. Full variable domain (rest looked up from reference TRBV30 and TRBJ1-2): SQTIHQWPATLVQPVGSPLSLECTVEGTSNPNLYWYRQAAGRGLQLLFYSVGIGQISSEVPQNLSASRPQDRQFILSSKKLLLSDSGFYLCAWVQSPREMNYGYTFGSGTRLTVV.